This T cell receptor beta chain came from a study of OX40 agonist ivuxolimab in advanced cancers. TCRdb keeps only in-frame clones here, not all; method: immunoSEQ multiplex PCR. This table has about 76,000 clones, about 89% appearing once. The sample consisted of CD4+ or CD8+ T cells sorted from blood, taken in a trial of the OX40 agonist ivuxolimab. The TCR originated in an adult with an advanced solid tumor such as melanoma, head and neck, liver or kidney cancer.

CDR3 protein: CASSEQGGANYGYTF. The CDR3 DNA sequence: TGTGCCAGCAGTGAGCAGGGGGGAGCTAACTATGGCTACACCTTC. The rearrangement joins TRBV6-1 to TRBJ1-2; 7 positions agree with TRBD1. Losses at the gene ends were 3 bases for V and 0 bases for J; bases not matched to a gene: 4. The CDR3 contains 15 residues. Germline V gene sequence: CDR1 MNHNS, CDR2 SASEGT.